This TCR beta chain was obtained from a study of identical twins. Overall study findings and caveats: Compared with unrelated sharing, twin-shared out-of-frame alpha sequences had more low-probability sequences.

The V gene lost 5 bases and the J gene lost 3 bases, with 20 bases spanning the gap. Germline V gene lookup returns CDR1 DFQATT and CDR2 SNEGSKA (reference sequence). This CDR3 comprises 15 residues. TCRdb reprocessed the 5' RACE reads via MiXCR and lists one record per CDR3 protein. The repertoire holds 450,000 or so distinct CDR3 sequences, with roughly a quarter as singletons. As concerns this clonotype: Its antigen is still unknown. No conserved phenylalanine or tryptophan is present at the end of the CDR3, so a read error is the likely explanation.

The sample was also reused in another study, on T cells expressing NK-cell markers.

Material for sequencing was CD4+ T cells sorted from blood. This sequence joins TRBV20-1 and TRBJ2-7, with D possibly TRBD2 on 6 matching bases. The TCR was taken from a woman younger than 35 in good health. Here the CDR3 reads CSALPVSGRHYEQYL. CDR3 nucleotide sequence: TGCAGTGCTTTACCCGTTTCCGGGAGACACTACGAGCAGTACCTC.